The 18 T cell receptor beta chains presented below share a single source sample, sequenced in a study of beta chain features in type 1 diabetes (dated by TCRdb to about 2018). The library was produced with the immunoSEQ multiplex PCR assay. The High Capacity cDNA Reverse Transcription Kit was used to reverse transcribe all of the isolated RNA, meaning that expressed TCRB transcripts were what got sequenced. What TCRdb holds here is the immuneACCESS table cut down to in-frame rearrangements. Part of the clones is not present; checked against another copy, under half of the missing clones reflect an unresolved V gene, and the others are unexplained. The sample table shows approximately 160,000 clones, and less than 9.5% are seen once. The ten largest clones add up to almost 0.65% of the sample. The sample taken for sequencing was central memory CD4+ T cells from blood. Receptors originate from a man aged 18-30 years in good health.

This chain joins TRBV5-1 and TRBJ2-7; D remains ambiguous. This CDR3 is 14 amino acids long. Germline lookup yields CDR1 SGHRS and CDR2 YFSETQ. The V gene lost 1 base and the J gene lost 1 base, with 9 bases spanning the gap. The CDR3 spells CASSLRPGSYEQYF. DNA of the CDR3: TGCGCCAGCAGCTTGCGGCCGGGTTCCTACGAGCAGTACTTC.

The CDR3 nucleotides are TGTGCCATCAGTGAGGGGGCTAGCAATCAGCCCCAGCATTTT. It is translated as CAISEGASNQPQHF. J is TRBJ1-5 and V is TRBV10-3, with D possibly being TRBD1 (5 bases). The V end lost 2 bases, the J end lost 0 bases, and 5 bases lay between the germline ends. CDR1 is ENHRY, CDR2 SYGVKD, per germline. The CDR3 spans 14 residues.

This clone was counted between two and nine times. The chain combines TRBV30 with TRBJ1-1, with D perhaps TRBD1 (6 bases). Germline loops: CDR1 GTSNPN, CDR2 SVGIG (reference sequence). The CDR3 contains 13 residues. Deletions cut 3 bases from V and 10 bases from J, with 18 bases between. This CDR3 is CAWSRSQGRGAFF. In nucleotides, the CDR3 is TGTGCCTGGAGCCGATCTCAGGGCAGGGGAGCTTTCTTT.

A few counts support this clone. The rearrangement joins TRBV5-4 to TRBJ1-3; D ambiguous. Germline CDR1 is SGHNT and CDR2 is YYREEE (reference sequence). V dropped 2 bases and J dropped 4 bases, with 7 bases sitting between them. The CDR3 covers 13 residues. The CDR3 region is CASSFNAGNTIYF. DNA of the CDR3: TGTGCCAGCAGCTTTAACGCGGGAAACACCATATATTTT.

CDR3 sequence: CASSKSGTSGGYTF. The CDR3 region has the DNA TGTGCCAGCAGCAAGAGCGGGACATCGGGTGGCTACACCTTC. V gene TRBV7-9 combines with J gene TRBJ1-2; D is perhaps TRBD1 (6 bases). The germline V gene encodes CDR1 SEHNR and CDR2 FQNEAQ (reference sequence). The CDR3 is 14 amino acids. V lost 5 bases, J lost 7 bases, and 17 bases lay in between.

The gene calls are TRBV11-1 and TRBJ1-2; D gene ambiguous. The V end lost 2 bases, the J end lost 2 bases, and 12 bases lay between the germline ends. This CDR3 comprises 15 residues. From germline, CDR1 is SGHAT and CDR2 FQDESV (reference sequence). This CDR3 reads CASSLLAAANYGYTF. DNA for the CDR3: TGTGCCAGCAGCTTACTTGCGGCTGCCAACTATGGCTACACCTTC.

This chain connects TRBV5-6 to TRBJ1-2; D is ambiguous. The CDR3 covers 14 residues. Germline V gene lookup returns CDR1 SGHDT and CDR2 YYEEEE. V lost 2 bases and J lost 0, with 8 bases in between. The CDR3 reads CASSFAHPNYGYTF. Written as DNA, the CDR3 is TGTGCCAGCAGCTTTGCGCACCCTAACTATGGCTACACCTTC.

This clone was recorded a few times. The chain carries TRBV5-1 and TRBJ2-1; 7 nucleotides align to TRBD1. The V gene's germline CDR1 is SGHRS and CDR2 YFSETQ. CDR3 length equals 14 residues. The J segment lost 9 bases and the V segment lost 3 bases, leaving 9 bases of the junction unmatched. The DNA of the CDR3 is TGCGCCAGCAGCTCTACTACAGGGGCACGTGAGCAGTTCTTC. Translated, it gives CASSSTTGAREQFF.

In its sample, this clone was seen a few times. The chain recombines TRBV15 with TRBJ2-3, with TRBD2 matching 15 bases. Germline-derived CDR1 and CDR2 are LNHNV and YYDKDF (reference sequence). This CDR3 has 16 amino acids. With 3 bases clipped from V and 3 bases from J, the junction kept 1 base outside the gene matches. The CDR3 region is CATSRGTSGGTDTQYF. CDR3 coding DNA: TGTGCCACCAGCAGGGGGACTAGCGGGGGGACAGATACGCAGTATTTT.

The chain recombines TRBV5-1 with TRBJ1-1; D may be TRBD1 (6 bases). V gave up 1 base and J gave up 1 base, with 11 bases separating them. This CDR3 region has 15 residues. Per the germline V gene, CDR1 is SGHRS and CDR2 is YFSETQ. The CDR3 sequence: CASSLSGARNTEAFF. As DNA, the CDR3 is TGCGCCAGCAGCTTGTCAGGGGCGAGGAACACTGAAGCTTTCTTT.

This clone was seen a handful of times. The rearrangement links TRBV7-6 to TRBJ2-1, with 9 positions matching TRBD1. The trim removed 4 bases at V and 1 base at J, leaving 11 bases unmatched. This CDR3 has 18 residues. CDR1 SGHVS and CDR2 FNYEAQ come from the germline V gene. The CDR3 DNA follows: TGTGCCAGCAGCTCCAAGACAGGGGGAAGATGGTCCTACAATGAGCAGTTCTTC. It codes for CASSSKTGGRWSYNEQFF.

The CDR3: CASSSHRGLRVGEQYF. The CDR3 nucleotides read TGTGCCAGCAGTTCTCACAGGGGGCTTCGAGTGGGGGAGCAGTACTTC. The chain has TRBV28 and TRBJ2-7, with 9 bases fitting TRBD1. There are 16 residues in the CDR3. The ends lost 4 bases at V and 7 bases at J; junction bases unmatched: 14. CDR1 is MDHEN, CDR2 SYDVKM, per germline.

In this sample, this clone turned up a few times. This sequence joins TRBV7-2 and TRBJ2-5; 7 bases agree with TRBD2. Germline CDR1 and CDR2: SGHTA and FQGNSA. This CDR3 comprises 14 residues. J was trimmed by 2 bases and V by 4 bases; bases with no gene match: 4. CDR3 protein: CASSSVGGQETQYF. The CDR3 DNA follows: TGTGCCAGCAGCTCCGTCGGGGGGCAAGAGACCCAGTACTTC.

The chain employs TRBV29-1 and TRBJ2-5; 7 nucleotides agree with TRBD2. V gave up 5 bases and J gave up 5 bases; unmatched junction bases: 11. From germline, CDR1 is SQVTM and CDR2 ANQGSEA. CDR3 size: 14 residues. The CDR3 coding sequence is TGCAGCGTTAGTCGACGGGGGGTCCAGGAGACCCAGTACTTC. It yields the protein CSVSRRGVQETQYF.

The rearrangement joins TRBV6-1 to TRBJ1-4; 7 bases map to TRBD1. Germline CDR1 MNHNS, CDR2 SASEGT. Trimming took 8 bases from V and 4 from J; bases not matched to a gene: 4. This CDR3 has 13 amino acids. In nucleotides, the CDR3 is TGTGCCAGCTTCGACAGGGATAATGAAAAACTGTTTTTT. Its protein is CASFDRDNEKLFF.

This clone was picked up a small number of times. The CDR3 protein is CASSLTSGGLQETQYF. The CDR3 DNA follows: TGTGCCAGCAGCTTAACAAGCGGGGGGCTTCAAGAGACCCAGTACTTC. The chain couples TRBV5-5 to TRBJ2-5; 9 bases match TRBD2. This CDR3 is built from 16 residues. Germline V gives CDR1 SGHKS, CDR2 YYEKEE (reference sequence). V lost 2 bases to trimming and J lost 2 bases; unmatched junction nucleotides: 7.

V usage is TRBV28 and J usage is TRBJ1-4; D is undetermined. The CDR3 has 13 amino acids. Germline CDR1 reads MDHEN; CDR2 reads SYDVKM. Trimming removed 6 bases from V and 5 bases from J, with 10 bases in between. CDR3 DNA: TGTGCCAGCAGGCGGGGTGGGAATGAAAAACTGTTTTTT. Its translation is CASRRGGNEKLFF. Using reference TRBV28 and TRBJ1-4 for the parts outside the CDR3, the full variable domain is DVKVTQSSRYLVKRTGEKVFLECVQDMDHENMFWYRQDPGLGLRLIYFSYDVKMKEKGDIPEGYSVSREKKERFSLILESASTNQTSMYLCASRRGGNEKLFFGSGTQLSVL.

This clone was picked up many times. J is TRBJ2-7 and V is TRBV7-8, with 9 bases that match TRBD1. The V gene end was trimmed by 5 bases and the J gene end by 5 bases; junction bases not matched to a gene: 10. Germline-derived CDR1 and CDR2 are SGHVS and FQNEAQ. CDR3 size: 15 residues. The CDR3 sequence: CASSSRGTGNHEQYF. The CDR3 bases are TGTGCCAGCAGCAGTCGAGGGACAGGGAACCACGAGCAGTACTTC.